Presented here are 26 T cell receptor beta chains from one specimen sequenced in a study of shared clonotypes between healthy human individuals. The protocol was immunoSEQ multiplex PCR, while the TCRdb copy is restricted to in-frame clones and leaves out a portion. This sample has roughly 2.1 million clones, with about 92% found just once. Naive CD8 cells lacked CD45RO and underwent positive selection for CCR7, leaving out terminally differentiated effector memory CD45RA+ cells. The sequenced sample consisted of naive CD8+ T cells from PBMCs. These TCRs come from a man aged 18 to 29 in good health. Some clones in this sample may be carry-over from other donors' samples.

The chain combines TRBV11-2 with TRBJ1-2; D is perhaps TRBD1 (5 bases). CDR3 length equals 16 residues. V dropped 1 base and J dropped 0 bases, with 12 bases sitting between them. Germline V gives CDR1 SGHAT, CDR2 FQNNGV. CDR3 sequence (DNA): TGTGCCAGCAGCTTAGGCGGACAAGAAGCTAACTATGGCTACACCTTC. This encodes CASSLGGQEANYGYTF.

The chain is built from TRBV13 and TRBJ2-5, with TRBD2 identical over 11 bases. Looked up from germline, CDR1 is PRHDT and CDR2 is FYEKMQ (reference sequence). This CDR3 contains 15 residues. After removal of 3 bases from V and 5 bases from J, the junction contained 5 bases not matched to a gene. CDR3 amino acids: CASSLGLAAWETQYF. In nucleotides, the CDR3 is TGTGCCAGCAGCTTGGGACTAGCGGCTTGGGAGACCCAGTACTTC.

This clone was counted once. The V gene is TRBV28, the J gene TRBJ2-7; D is possibly TRBD2 (5 bases). The V gene lost 5 bases and the J gene lost 4 bases, with 12 bases spanning the gap. Germline assignment: CDR1 MDHEN and CDR2 SYDVKM. The CDR3 consists of 13 residues. The DNA for the CDR3 is TGTGCCAGCAGTCTCCGGCCGGGATACGAGCAGTACTTC. Protein product: CASSLRPGYEQYF.

Worth noting for this clone: Different DNA sequences within this sample yield the same CDR3. The V gene is TRBV5-6, the J gene TRBJ2-7; the match to TRBD2 covers 7 bases. The CDR3 extends over 14 amino acids. With 0 bases clipped from V and 2 bases from J, the junction kept 2 bases outside the gene matches. Germline loops: CDR1 SGHDT, CDR2 YYEEEE. The chain's CDR3 is CASSLGGSPYEQYF. The CDR3 nucleotides are TGTGCCAGCAGCTTGGGCGGGAGCCCCTACGAGCAGTACTTC.

CDR3 DNA: TGTGCCAGCAGTTCACCGACAGGGGGCGCAGGCTACACCTTC. Amino acid sequence: CASSSPTGGAGYTF. The chain is built from TRBV28 and TRBJ1-2; TRBD1 agrees at 10 bases. The CDR3 contains 14 residues. CDR1 is MDHEN and CDR2 is SYDVKM in the germline V gene. The junction had 7 bases not matched to a gene; V was cut back by 4 bases and J by 8 bases.

CDR3 region: CASSTGQAGYGYTF. CDR3 sequence (DNA): TGTGCCAGCAGCACGGGACAGGCGGGCTATGGCTACACCTTC. The rearrangement links TRBV28 to TRBJ1-2, with TRBD1 matching over 8 bases. Germline V lookup: CDR1 MDHEN, CDR2 SYDVKM. After removal of 6 bases from V and 4 bases from J, the junction contained 7 bases not matched to a gene. The CDR3 spans 14 residues.

This clone was observed a few times. CDR3: CASSPHRDLPNEQFF. As DNA, the CDR3 is TGCGCCAGCAGCCCGCACCGGGACTTACCCAATGAGCAGTTCTTC. This sequence joins TRBV4-1 and TRBJ2-1; perhaps TRBD2 as D (6 bases). CDR1 MGHRA and CDR2 YSYEKL come from the germline V gene. The V end lost 4 bases, the J end lost 6 bases, and 16 bases lay between the germline ends. This CDR3 comprises 15 residues.

The chain recombines TRBV11-2 with TRBJ2-2, with D unclear. Germline-derived CDR1 and CDR2 are SGHAT and FQNNGV. There are 13 residues in the CDR3. V was shortened by 2 bases and J by 3 bases, with 4 bases between the two germline ends. CDR3 sequence reads: CASSLWDTGELFF. CDR3 DNA sequence: TGTGCCAGCAGCTTATGGGACACCGGGGAGCTGTTTTTT.

This clone was counted between two and nine times. This rearrangement joins TRBV7-3 to TRBJ2-5, with no clear D. V lost 0 bases, J lost 7 bases, and 9 bases lay in between. Germline CDR1 SGHTA, CDR2 FQGTGA. This CDR3 is 13 amino acids long. CDR3 DNA: TGTGCCAGCAGCTTAACTCGGTGGGGGACCCAGTACTTC. This translates into CASSLTRWGTQYF.

This clone has a single count. The chain is built from TRBV2 and TRBJ2-3; D tentatively reads TRBD1 or TRBD2 (5 bases each). The CDR3 length is 15 residues. Germline V lookup: CDR1 SNHLY, CDR2 FYNNEI. V lost 7 bases and J 2 bases, leaving 16 bases between the germline ends. CDR3 nucleotides: TGTGCCAGCAAGTTTTGGGACCCCCTCACAGATACGCAGTATTTT. It encodes CASKFWDPLTDTQYF. The whole variable domain, remainder taken from reference TRBV2 and TRBJ2-3, is EPEVTQTPSHQVTQMGQEVILRCVPISNHLYFYWYRQILGQKVEFLVSFYNNEISEKSEIFDDQFSVERPDGSNFTLKIRSTKLEDSAMYFCASKFWDPLTDTQYFGPGTRLTVL.

The rearrangement uses TRBV12-5 and TRBJ2-2; D not resolved. The V end lost 1 base, the J end lost 0 bases, and 3 bases lay between the germline ends. Germline lookup yields CDR1 LGHNT and CDR2 FRNRAP. The CDR3 extends over 14 amino acids. CDR3 bases: TGTGCTAGTGGTTTGGACACGAACACCGGGGAGCTGTTTTTT. Protein sequence: CASGLDTNTGELFF.

V usage is TRBV7-2 and J usage is TRBJ2-6; 8 nucleotides agree with TRBD1. The CDR3 covers 18 residues. Germline loops: CDR1 SGHTA, CDR2 FQGNSA. Trimming cost V 3 bases and J 4 bases; bases outside gene matches: 11. CDR3 loop: CASSFDRTGRSGANVLTF. The CDR3 nucleotides are TGTGCCAGCAGCTTCGATCGGACAGGGAGGAGCGGGGCCAACGTCCTGACTTTC.

Remarks on this clone: Other DNA sequences in the same sample also yield this CDR3. The chain is built from TRBV7-9 and TRBJ2-3; D unresolved. CDR1 is SEHNR, CDR2 FQNEAQ, per germline (reference sequence). Trimming took off 1 base at V and 6 bases at J, with 8 bases between the two ends. CDR3 length: 13 amino acids. This CDR3 is CASSLGPTDTQYF. In nucleotides, the CDR3 is TGTGCCAGCAGCTTAGGGCCTACGGATACGCAGTATTTT.

The chain combines TRBV7-6 with TRBJ2-3; 16 bases line up with TRBD2. Germline-derived CDR1 and CDR2 are SGHVS and FNYEAQ. The junction had 9 bases not matched to a gene; V was cut back by 5 bases and J by 4 bases. CDR3 length: 18 amino acids. For the CDR3, the DNA is TGTGCCAGCAGCCCGGGACTAGCGGGAGGGCGGGGGGCAGATACGCAGTATTTT. Encoded protein: CASSPGLAGGRGADTQYF.

This clone appeared a single time. This chain uses TRBV5-5 with TRBJ1-4; D is ambiguous. In germline, CDR1 is SGHKS, CDR2 YYEKEE (reference sequence). This CDR3 has 14 residues. V shed 4 bases and J shed 8 bases, with 15 bases lying between them. Here the CDR3 reads CASSPSGYWEKLFF. The DNA for the CDR3 is TGTGCCAGCAGCCCCTCGGGTTACTGGGAAAAACTGTTTTTT. Supplemented by reference TRBV5-5 and TRBJ1-4, the full variable domain reads DAGVTQSPTHLIKTRGQQVTLRCSPISGHKSVSWYQQVLGQGPQFIFQYYEKEERGRGNFPDRFSARQFPNYSSELNVNALLLGDSALYLCASSPSGYWEKLFFGSGTQLSVL.

V is TRBV5-1 and J is TRBJ2-7, with TRBD2 as a possible D gene (5 bases). The CDR3 sequence is 15 residues long. CDR1 SGHRS and CDR2 YFSETQ come from the germline V gene. Trimming stripped 4 bases from V and 3 bases from J, with 17 bases between. For the CDR3, the DNA is TGCGCCAGCAGCGAAACTAGTACTTGGGACTACGAGCAGTACTTC. It yields the protein CASSETSTWDYEQYF.

The chain uses TRBV14 and TRBJ2-1; 8 bases are shared with TRBD2. Germline CDR1 and CDR2: SGHDN and FVKESK. The CDR3 spans 16 residues. The trim removed 2 bases at V and 8 bases at J, leaving 11 bases unmatched. The CDR3 is CASSQTGLGLRHEQFF. DNA for the CDR3: TGTGCCAGCAGCCAAACGGGACTAGGACTACGTCATGAGCAGTTCTTC.

The CDR3 DNA sequence: TGTGCCAGCAGCCCCGGGACAGTCTATGGCTACACCTTC. Protein product: CASSPGTVYGYTF. The chain joins TRBV6-5 to TRBJ1-2; 7 nucleotides align to TRBD1. Germline loops: CDR1 MNHEY, CDR2 SVGAGI. With V trimmed by 6 bases and J by 4 bases, 5 bases remained unmatched. The CDR3 is 13 amino acids.

Points on this clone: Additional DNA sequences in this sample encode the identical CDR3. The rearrangement joins TRBV28 to TRBJ2-7, with a possible D match to TRBD1 (6 bases). This CDR3 has 14 amino acids. Trimming removed 2 bases at V and 4 bases at J, with 12 bases between. Germline V CDR1 and CDR2: MDHEN, SYDVKM. DNA for the CDR3: TGTGCCAGCAGTTTACGCAGGGGTGGGTACGAGCAGTACTTC. Its translation is CASSLRRGGYEQYF. Supplemented by reference TRBV28 and TRBJ2-7, the full variable domain reads DVKVTQSSRYLVKRTGEKVFLECVQDMDHENMFWYRQDPGLGLRLIYFSYDVKMKEKGDIPEGYSVSREKKERFSLILESASTNQTSMYLCASSLRRGGYEQYFGPGTRLTVT.

The chain uses TRBV4-3 and TRBJ2-7; 7 nucleotides agree with TRBD2. The CDR3 sequence is 18 residues long. CDR1 and CDR2 from the germline V gene are LGHNA and YSLEER. The trim removed 0 bases at V and 4 bases at J, leaving 15 bases unmatched. The CDR3 sequence: CASSQDLLAGALRYEQYF. DNA of the CDR3: TGCGCCAGCAGCCAAGACCTCTTAGCGGGTGCTCTAAGGTACGAGCAGTACTTC.

The chain has TRBV6-1 and TRBJ2-7, with no clear D. V was pared by 6 bases and J by 4 bases, with 19 bases between. There are 15 residues in the CDR3. Germline CDR1 MNHNS, CDR2 SASEGT. CDR3 bases: TGTGCCAGCAGACCTCCCAAAGGAGTCATATACGAGCAGTACTTC. This encodes CASRPPKGVIYEQYF.

The rearrangement uses TRBV11-2 and TRBJ2-2; 7 nucleotides match TRBD2. The germline V gene has CDR1 SGHAT and CDR2 FQNNGV. V was pared by 1 base and J by 5 bases, with 13 bases of the junction left unmatched. The CDR3 covers 18 residues. The CDR3 nucleotides are TGTGCCAGCAGCTTAGCGCGGGAGAGTAGGTTAGGGACCGGGGAGCTGTTTTTT. Its translation is CASSLARESRLGTGELFF.

Here the CDR3 reads CASIPSAGGLSEQFF. The CDR3 DNA reads TGTGCCAGCATCCCCTCGGCAGGGGGATTGAGTGAGCAGTTCTTC. The V call is TRBV27, the J call TRBJ2-1, with 7 bases matching TRBD1. Trimming removed 7 bases from V and 9 bases from J; junction bases left unmatched: 15. The germline CDR1 and CDR2 sequences are MNHEY and SMNVEV (reference sequence). The CDR3 covers 15 residues.

The chain carries TRBV11-2 and TRBJ2-5; 8 nucleotides agree with TRBD1. This CDR3 comprises 14 residues. J was trimmed by 2 bases and V by 6 bases; bases with no gene match: 5. CDR1 is SGHAT, CDR2 FQNNGV, per germline. The CDR3 bases are TGTGCCAGCAGAGCCCGGGACAGGCAAGAGACCCAGTACTTC. It yields the protein CASRARDRQETQYF.

The J gene is TRBJ2-7, the V gene TRBV11-2; D is perhaps TRBD1 (6 bases). Trimming took 5 bases from V and 1 from J, leaving 15 bases between them. The CDR3 extends over 15 amino acids. CDR1 is SGHAT, CDR2 FQNNGV, per germline. The CDR3, as DNA: TGTGCCAGCAGCGTCACAGGGCTTCGGTCCTACGAGCAGTACTTC. It yields the protein CASSVTGLRSYEQYF.

The J gene is TRBJ2-7, the V gene TRBV15, with TRBD2 matching over 11 bases. This CDR3 has 15 residues. Trimming cost V 0 bases and J 5 bases; bases outside gene matches: 3. CDR1 and CDR2 (germline): LNHNV, YYDKDF (reference sequence). The CDR3 reads CATSRDWGLADEQYF. The DNA for the CDR3 is TGTGCCACCAGCAGAGATTGGGGACTAGCGGACGAGCAGTACTTC.